This T cell receptor (beta chain) originates from a study of identical twins. Findings of the study overall: For cord blood, abundant beta clonotypes had fewer insertions, unlike memory repertoires, which showed none. The presence of invariant MAIT and iNKT cells could partly confound analyses of zero-insertion sequences.

The CDR3 is 15 residues long. Germline CDR1 and CDR2: MGHDK and SYGVNS. Trimming shortened V by 4 bases and J by 2 bases, and 14 bases separated the two germline ends. Addition of a universal primer site occurred through template switching, and cDNA carried unique molecular identifiers. Using its own MiXCR run on the 5' RACE reads, TCRdb lists one record per CDR3 protein. Of about 890,000 distinct CDR3 sequences listed, around an eighth are singletons. Regarding this clonotype: Its cognate antigen is unknown.

These same data were also listed under a study on yellow fever vaccine responses in identical twins. From that second work: Reports say the vaccine T cell response in twins looked partly convergent and partly personalized.

The receptor was derived from a woman in her late teens or twenties in good health. This chain links TRBV25-1 with TRBJ1-1; D remains ambiguous. The sequenced sample consisted of PBMCs. The CDR3: CASSARPGVNTEAFF. For the CDR3, the DNA is TGTGCCAGCAGTGCGAGACCGGGAGTCAACACTGAAGCTTTCTTT.